The 20 T cell receptor beta chains below were found in one sample sequenced in a study of neurological immune-mediated disorders. TCRdb analysed the 5' RACE reads with MiXCR anew, one entry per CDR3 protein. The data hold around 94,000 distinct CDR3 sequences, with 3% to 4% observed a single time. Sequenced input: PBMCs. These receptors were taken from a woman under 30 with multiple sclerosis.

This clonotype was counted many times. The rearrangement links TRBV20-1 to TRBJ2-3, with D tentatively TRBD1 (6 bases). With 4 bases removed from V and 5 bases from J, the gap between germline ends came to 19 bases. The CDR3 has 15 residues. Looked up from germline, CDR1 is DFQATT and CDR2 is SNEGSKA (reference sequence). CDR3 amino acids: CSATNRERGGDTQYF. Written as DNA, the CDR3 is TGCAGTGCTACGAACAGGGAACGAGGGGGAGATACGCAGTATTTT.

This clonotype has ten or more counts. The rearrangement links TRBV5-1 to TRBJ2-3; a possible D gene is TRBD2 (5 bases). Germline lookup yields CDR1 SGHRS and CDR2 YFSETQ. CDR3 length: 16 residues. V lost 6 bases and J 0 bases, leaving 17 bases between the germline ends. The CDR3 DNA reads as TGCGCCAGCAAGCCCGGAGGCGGGTCGAGCACAGATACGCAGTATTTT. Encoded protein: CASKPGGGSSTDTQYF.

This clonotype was observed many times. Germline and junction disagree at one end, which may indicate a read error. The rearrangement links TRBV5-1 to TRBJ1-1, with TRBD1 matching over 8 bases. The length of the CDR3 is 14 residues. CDR1 and CDR2 from the germline V gene are SGHRS and YFSETQ. The CDR3 here is CASSLDQGTGEHHF. The CDR3 coding sequence is TGCGCCAGCAGCTTGGACCAGGGGACAGGTGAACATCACTTT.

At least ten counts were recorded for this clonotype. In nucleotides, the CDR3 is TGCGCCAGCAGTTCAGGACAGTTCATGAACACTGAAGCTTTCTTT. Its protein product is CASSSGQFMNTEAFF. This chain joins TRBV4-1 and TRBJ1-1, with D perhaps matching TRBD1 (6 bases). The germline V gene has CDR1 MGHRA and CDR2 YSYEKL. The germline V and J ends were trimmed by 6 bases and 0 bases, with 14 bases remaining between them. The CDR3 runs to 15 residues.

This clonotype has ten or more counts. CDR3 loop: CASRTGLLNTEAFF. In nucleotides, the CDR3 is TGTGCCAGCCGGACAGGTCTTTTGAACACTGAAGCTTTCTTT. V gene TRBV6-2 or TRBV6-3 combines with J gene TRBJ1-1; TRBD1 agrees at 7 bases. Per the germline V gene, CDR1 is MNHEY and CDR2 is SVGEGT. The ends lost 8 bases at V and 0 bases at J; junction bases unmatched: 6. CDR3 length: 14 residues.

This clonotype appeared a few times. The chain combines TRBV7-2 with TRBJ1-3; no clear D. Trimming removed 3 bases at V and 1 base at J, with 7 bases between. The length of the CDR3 is 14 residues. CDR1 is SGHTA, CDR2 FQGNSA, per germline. CDR3 DNA: TGTGCCAGCAGCTTTGTATTATCTGGAAACACCATATATTTT. Its protein is CASSFVLSGNTIYF. Variable domain in full (rest from reference TRBV7-2 and TRBJ1-3): GAGVSQSPSNKVTEKGKDVELRCDPISGHTALYWYRQSLGQGLEFLIYFQGNSAPDKSGLPSDRFSAERTGGSVSTLTIQRTQQEDSAVYLCASSFVLSGNTIYFGEGSWLTVV.

Ten or more counts support this clonotype. This chain uses TRBV12-3 or TRBV12-4 with TRBJ1-1; possible D gene TRBD1, 6 bases. The CDR3 is 14 amino acids. V lost 5 bases, J lost 1 base, and 11 bases lay in between. The CDR3 DNA reads as TGTGCCAGCAGTCCCGGGACAAGGAACACTGAAGCTTTCTTT. It translates to CASSPGTRNTEAFF.

This clonotype was seen ten or more times. V and J are TRBV7-2 and TRBJ1-6; the D gene is possibly TRBD1 (5 bases). The ends were cut back, 5 bases at V and 9 bases at J, with 17 bases in the middle. Germline values: CDR1 SGHTA, CDR2 FQGNSA. This CDR3 comprises 15 residues. The DNA for the CDR3 is TGTGCCAGCAGCCTGCCCCAGGGTTCCGGTTCACCCCTCCACTTT. It encodes CASSLPQGSGSPLHF. Full variable domain (rest looked up from reference TRBV7-2 and TRBJ1-6): GAGVSQSPSNKVTEKGKDVELRCDPISGHTALYWYRQSLGQGLEFLIYFQGNSAPDKSGLPSDRFSAERTGGSVSTLTIQRTQQEDSAVYLCASSLPQGSGSPLHFGNGTRLTVT.

This clonotype came up many times. The chain carries TRBV2 and TRBJ2-6; 8 nucleotides align to TRBD1. V lost 7 bases and J lost 0; bases outside the gene matches: 5. The CDR3 extends over 16 amino acids. Germline CDR1 reads SNHLY; CDR2 reads FYNNEI. Written as DNA, the CDR3 is TGTGCCAGCAAAGACAGGGGCAGCTCTGGGGCCAACGTCCTGACTTTC. The encoded protein is CASKDRGSSGANVLTF. The full variable domain, in which reference TRBV2 and TRBJ2-6 provide the parts outside the CDR3, is EPEVTQTPSHQVTQMGQEVILRCVPISNHLYFYWYRQILGQKVEFLVSFYNNEISEKSEIFDDQFSVERPDGSNFTLKIRSTKLEDSAMYFCASKDRGSSGANVLTFGAGSRLTVL.

In its sample, this clonotype was seen many times. The V gene is TRBV20-1, the J gene TRBJ1-1; D unclear. The germline V gene encodes CDR1 DFQATT and CDR2 SNEGSKA (reference sequence). This CDR3 has 12 amino acids. Trimming shortened V by 2 bases and J by 1 base, and 5 bases separated the two germline ends. CDR3 DNA: TGCAGTGCTAGACGACGGAACACTGAAGCTTTCTTT. Protein: CSARRRNTEAFF.

This clonotype was observed at least ten times. The chain is built from TRBV10-3 and TRBJ1-1, with a weak D call TRBD1 (5 bases). The CDR3 covers 12 residues. Trimming cost V 2 bases and J 7 bases, with 8 bases left between them. Germline V CDR1 and CDR2: ENHRY, SYGVKD. The DNA of the CDR3 is TGTGCCATCAGTGAGGGGGCGGGTGAAGCTTTCTTT. It encodes CAISEGAGEAFF.

This clonotype has a count of ten or more. The chain employs TRBV2 and TRBJ1-1; D is unclear. This CDR3 is 13 amino acids long. The germline CDR1 and CDR2 sequences are SNHLY and FYNNEI. Trimming removed 4 bases at V and 5 bases at J, with 11 bases between. This CDR3 is CASSAEGGTEAFF. DNA for the CDR3: TGTGCCAGCAGTGCCGAGGGAGGAACTGAAGCTTTCTTT.

To note about this clonotype: Relative to the germline gene, one junction end is altered; a read error may explain this. This sequence joins TRBV19 and TRBJ2-2; D gene uncertain. Germline V gene data show CDR1 as LNHDA and CDR2 as SQIVND (reference sequence). This CDR3 has 12 residues. The CDR3, as DNA: TGTGACAGTAGCACCTCCACCGGGGAGCTGTTTTTT. It is translated as CDSSTSTGELFF.

This clonotype was counted at least ten times. The genes are TRBV5-1 and TRBJ2-1, with D perhaps matching TRBD2 (6 bases). The CDR3 contains 12 residues. Germline CDR1 is SGHRS and CDR2 is YFSETQ. V lost 3 bases to trimming and J lost 12 bases, with 13 bases between them. CDR3 DNA: TGCGCCAGCAGCTGGGGGGAGCTTGGGCAGTTCTTC. As protein: CASSWGELGQFF.

This clonotype was seen ten or more times. The chain recombines TRBV5-6 with TRBJ2-7; D gene uncertain. V gave up 3 bases and J gave up 3 bases, with 7 bases separating them. This CDR3 comprises 12 residues. Germline V gene sequence: CDR1 SGHDT, CDR2 YYEEEE. For the CDR3, the DNA is TGTGCCAGCAGCTCCTGGTTCTACGAGCAGTACTTC. The encoded protein is CASSSWFYEQYF.

This clonotype was recorded at least ten times. This rearrangement joins TRBV9 to TRBJ1-2; TRBD1 matches 9 bases. CDR1 and CDR2 from the germline V gene are SGDLS and YYNGEE. V shed 4 bases, J shed 4 bases, and the junction held 11 bases outside the gene matches. The CDR3 has 16 residues. CDR3 nucleotide sequence: TGTGCCAGCAGCTTTCGCCCCGGGACAGGGAGCTATGGCTACACCTTC. Amino acid sequence: CASSFRPGTGSYGYTF.

In this sample, this clonotype turned up many times. The V and J genes are TRBV20-1 and TRBJ2-7; D remains ambiguous. CDR1 is DFQATT, CDR2 SNEGSKA, per germline (reference sequence). The CDR3 is made up of 12 amino acids. The germline V and J ends were trimmed by 6 bases and 1 base, with 10 bases remaining between them. The CDR3 DNA sequence: TGCAGTGCCGCCCCAGAATCCTACGAGCAGTACTTC. Amino acid sequence: CSAAPESYEQYF.

This clonotype was counted many times. The rearrangement joins TRBV20-1 to TRBJ1-3; 7 positions match TRBD1. The CDR3 is 13 amino acids. V trimming: 3 bases; J trimming: 4 bases; junction bases outside the gene matches: 3. Germline V gene sequence: CDR1 DFQATT, CDR2 SNEGSKA (reference sequence). The CDR3 sequence is CSASRGTGNTIYF. The CDR3 DNA is TGCAGTGCTAGCAGGGGGACGGGAAACACCATATATTTT.

There are many counts of this clonotype. The chain carries TRBV29-1 and TRBJ2-4; D possibly matches TRBD1 or TRBD2 (5 bases each). Trimming took 5 bases from V and 3 from J, leaving 17 bases between them. CDR1 is SQVTM, CDR2 ANQGSEA, per germline. CDR3 size: 15 residues. The DNA for the CDR3 is TGCAGCGTTTCCGAGGGGCCGGGAAGCAAAAACATTCAGTACTTC. This gives the protein CSVSEGPGSKNIQYF. Complete variable domain (other parts from reference TRBV29-1 and TRBJ2-4): SAVISQKPSRDICQRGTSLTIQCQVDSQVTMMFWYRQQPGQSLTLIATANQGSEATYESGFVIDKFPISRPNLTFSTLTVSNMSPEDSSIYLCSVSEGPGSKNIQYFGAGTRLSVL.

This clonotype has more than one count but fewer than ten. The chain combines TRBV7-8 with TRBJ1-6; D is unresolved. Trimming removed 0 bases from V and 5 bases from J, with 8 bases in between. This CDR3 comprises 15 residues. Germline V lookup: CDR1 SGHVS, CDR2 FQNEAQ. The CDR3 region has the DNA TGTGCCAGCAGCTTAGCGAGGATTCATAATTCACCCCTCCACTTT. Translated, it gives CASSLARIHNSPLHF.